This T cell receptor (beta chain) stems from a study of a mutant IDH1 vaccine in newly diagnosed glioma. Study details: Administration of eight vaccinations to patients took place in weeks 1, 3, 5, 7, 11, 15, 19, 23. Investigators started vaccination 4-6 weeks after radiotherapy alone, or with temozolomide cycles.

Whole-study results and caveats: Pseudoprogression showed no apparent link to changes in top peripheral T cell clonotypes.

This CDR3 is built from 13 residues. V gave up 6 bases and J gave up 5 bases, with 13 bases separating them. Per germline, CDR1 LNHDA and CDR2 SQIVND (reference sequence). Produced via immunoSEQ multiplex PCR; TCRdb's table is partial and in-frame only. The table lists tens of thousands of clones, about 70% of them singletons. Remarks on this clone: What it binds is not known.

Specified time point: week 11, during vaccination. All doses held 300 ug of mutant IDH1 20-mer peptide, with topical imiquimod. This receptor was obtained from a man in his late teens or twenties with glioma. Some clones in this sample may be carry-over from other donors' samples. The chain recombines TRBV19 with TRBJ1-2, with a weak D call TRBD1 (6 bases). The sample consisted of peripheral blood mononuclear cells (PBMCs), taken from a glioma patient whose treatment included an IDH1 peptide vaccine. CDR3: CASSKGQFYGYTF. CDR3 sequence (DNA): TGTGCCAGTAGCAAAGGACAGTTTTATGGCTACACCTTC.